These 23 T cell receptor beta chains originate from one sample sequenced in a study of post-analysis software for immune sequencing data. General study points: About 5 TRBV segments (TRBV5-6, TRBV5-1 and TRBV20-1 among them) occurred more frequently in patients than in controls.

Prepared TCR beta cDNA libraries contained unique molecular identifiers. TCRdb redid the calling of the PCR reads with MiXCR, one entry per CDR3 protein. This sample has roughly 800,000 distinct CDR3 sequences; approximately 44% occur once, and the top ten carry roughly 5.2%. These receptors are not linked to any known antigen. The source material was blood. These receptors were taken from a girl between 5 and 17 years old with multiple sclerosis.

This sequence joins TRBV15 and TRBJ2-5; D gene unclear. The J call may be faulty, since TRBJ2-7 better matches the DNA end. From germline, CDR1 is LNHNV and CDR2 YYDKDF (reference sequence). CDR3 size: 12 residues. This CDR3 reads CATSIDSYEQYF. In DNA, the CDR3 is TGTGCCACCAGCATCGATAGCTACGAGCAGTACTTC.

The CDR3: CASSLKASASSYNEQFF. The CDR3, as DNA: TGTGCCAGCAGCTTAAAGGCTAGCGCTAGCTCCTACAATGAGCAGTTCTTC. The chain joins TRBV7-3 to TRBJ2-1, with a weak D call TRBD2 (6 bases). The CDR3 sequence is 17 residues long. CDR1 is SGHTA and CDR2 is FQGTGA in the germline V gene. The ends were cut back, 1 base at V and 0 bases at J, with 13 bases in the middle.

The V and J genes are TRBV11-2 and TRBJ1-2, with D tentatively TRBD1 (6 bases). Trimming took off 1 base at V and 7 bases at J, with 19 bases between the two ends. CDR1 and CDR2 (germline): SGHAT, FQNNGV. The CDR3 has 16 residues. CDR3 region: CASSLGGDTPRGGYTF. CDR3 nucleotides: TGTGCCAGCAGCTTAGGGGGTGACACTCCCAGGGGTGGCTACACCTTC. The variable domain in full, with the rest retrieved from reference TRBV11-2 and TRBJ1-2, is EAGVAQSPRYKIIEKRQSVAFWCNPISGHATLYWYQQILGQGPKLLIQFQNNGVVDDSQLPKDRFSAERLKGVDSTLKIQPAKLEDSAVYLCASSLGGDTPRGGYTFGSGTRLTVV.

V is TRBV5-1 and J is TRBJ2-3; 11 nucleotides line up with TRBD1. Germline trimming cut 2 bases from V and 2 bases from J; bases unmatched to any gene: 4. The CDR3 sequence is 16 residues long. CDR1 and CDR2 from the germline V gene are SGHRS and YFSETQ. Written as DNA, the CDR3 is TGCGCCAGCAGCTTCGGGGACAGGGGGACCACAGATACGCAGTATTTT. Residues: CASSFGDRGTTDTQYF. Combining the CDR3 with reference TRBV5-1 and TRBJ2-3 gives the whole variable domain KAGVTQTPRYLIKTRGQQVTLSCSPISGHRSVSWYQQTPGQGLQFLFEYFSETQRNKGNFPGRFSGRQFSNSRSEMNVSTLELGDSALYLCASSFGDRGTTDTQYFGPGTRLTVL.

This rearrangement joins TRBV12-3 or TRBV12-4 to TRBJ2-7; D gene ambiguous. Trimming pared 8 bases from V and 6 bases from J, leaving 14 bases between. This CDR3 region has 12 residues. The CDR3: CASGLASPEQYF. CDR3 in DNA: TGTGCCAGCGGATTGGCGTCCCCCGAGCAGTACTTC.

The sample holds a few counts of this clonotype. The chain couples TRBV6-6 to TRBJ2-3, with TRBD2 matching over 13 bases. The CDR3 has 16 amino acids. In germline, CDR1 is MNHNY, CDR2 SVGAGI (reference sequence). The V gene end was trimmed by 5 bases and the J gene end by 6 bases; junction bases not matched to a gene: 8. In nucleotides, the CDR3 is TGTGCCAGCAGTCCCGGGACTAGCGGGACCCCGGATACGCAGTATTTT. Translation gives CASSPGTSGTPDTQYF.

A few counts support this clonotype. The gene calls are TRBV9 and TRBJ2-3; maybe TRBD2 (6 bases). The germline CDR1 and CDR2 sequences are SGDLS and YYNGEE. The V end lost 3 bases, the J end lost 4 bases, and 21 bases lay between the germline ends. The CDR3 runs to 17 residues. The DNA of the CDR3 is TGTGCCAGCAGCGATTCGCAAACTAGCTGGGAGCCAGATACGCAGTATTTT. It translates to CASSDSQTSWEPDTQYF.

This chain uses TRBV4-2 with TRBJ1-1, with D uncertain. Germline CDR1 is LGHNA and CDR2 is YNFKEQ. The CDR3 runs 16 residues. V lost 3 bases to trimming and J lost 4 bases, with 18 bases between them. CDR3 region: CASSHRAMWGFTEAFF. In DNA, the CDR3 is TGTGCCAGCAGCCACCGGGCCATGTGGGGTTTCACTGAAGCTTTCTTT.

This clonotype was detected only a few times. This rearrangement joins TRBV7-8 to TRBJ2-1, with 10 bases that match TRBD2. Trimming took 5 bases from V and 5 from J; bases not matched to a gene: 6. The CDR3 is made up of 15 amino acids. Looked up from germline, CDR1 is SGHVS and CDR2 is FQNEAQ. The CDR3 protein is CASSLSSGRHNEQFF. The CDR3 DNA reads TGTGCCAGCAGCCTCTCTAGCGGGAGACACAATGAGCAGTTCTTC.

V usage is TRBV15 and J usage is TRBJ2-7; D not certain. CDR3 length equals 15 residues. V lost 0 bases, J lost 7 bases, and 16 bases lay in between. The germline CDR1 and CDR2 sequences are LNHNV and YYDKDF (reference sequence). DNA of the CDR3: TGTGCCACCAGCAGAGATTTGAGTAGAAGCAATGAGCAGTACTTC. It specifies CATSRDLSRSNEQYF.

The chain has TRBV6-5 and TRBJ1-4; D not resolved. The V gene lost 5 bases and the J gene lost 5 bases, with 12 bases spanning the gap. Germline V gives CDR1 MNHEY, CDR2 SVGAGI. The CDR3 is 14 residues long. CDR3 sequence reads: CASSPLGLNEKLFF. In DNA form, the CDR3 reads TGTGCCAGCAGTCCCTTGGGTTTGAATGAAAAACTGTTTTTT.

Written as DNA, the CDR3 is TGCAGTGCTCATCCGACTAGCGGTCCCTACGAGCAGTACTTC. Amino acid sequence: CSAHPTSGPYEQYF. The chain is built from TRBV20-1 and TRBJ2-7, with 9 bases aligning to TRBD2. V was pared by 5 bases and J by 2 bases, with 7 bases of the junction left unmatched. The CDR3 totals 14 residues. CDR1 and CDR2 from the germline V gene are DFQATT and SNEGSKA (reference sequence).

V gene TRBV12-3 or TRBV12-4 combines with J gene TRBJ2-1, with D maybe TRBD2 (6 bases). V shed 2 bases and J shed 9 bases, with 11 bases lying between them. This CDR3 is built from 13 residues. For the CDR3, the DNA is TGTGCCAGCAGTTTACCGGGAGAGGTTGAGCAGTTCTTC. It specifies CASSLPGEVEQFF.

This clonotype appeared many times. The CDR3 nucleotides read TGCGCCAGCAGCTACGACCCATTCTACGAGCAGTACTTC. This codes for CASSYDPFYEQYF. The gene calls are TRBV5-1 and TRBJ2-7; D unresolved. V dropped 3 bases and J dropped 3 bases, with 10 bases sitting between them. CDR3 length equals 13 residues. Germline CDR1 is SGHRS and CDR2 is YFSETQ.

V is TRBV7-9 and J is TRBJ1-2; D is unclear. This CDR3 has 19 residues. V was cut by 4 bases and J by 0 bases, with 24 bases left in between. The germline V gene has CDR1 SEHNR and CDR2 FQNEAQ (reference sequence). CDR3 nucleotides: TGTGCCAGCAGCTCCCCGAGAAACCACCTTGGGCTTGCTAACTATGGCTACACCTTC. Its protein product is CASSSPRNHLGLANYGYTF. The variable domain in full, completed from reference TRBV7-9 and TRBJ1-2, reads DTGVSQNPRHKITKRGQNVTFRCDPISEHNRLYWYRQTLGQGPEFLTYFQNEAQLEKSRLLSDRFSAERPKGSFSTLEIQRTEQGDSAMYLCASSSPRNHLGLANYGYTFGSGTRLTVV.

The genes are TRBV6-1 and TRBJ1-4; D is possibly TRBD1 (6 bases). CDR1 and CDR2 from the germline V gene are MNHNS and SASEGT. The CDR3 is 14 amino acids. Between the trimmed V and J ends, which lost 7 bases and 5 bases, there was a span of 14 bases. Written as DNA, the CDR3 is TGTGCCAGCAACATCCGGGACAAGAATGAAAAACTGTTTTTT. Translated, it gives CASNIRDKNEKLFF.

This clonotype showed up just a few times. The chain combines TRBV7-9 with TRBJ2-3; the D is unclear. Trimming stripped 3 bases from V and 2 bases from J, with 9 bases between. Looked up from germline, CDR1 is SEHNR and CDR2 is FQNEAQ (reference sequence). The CDR3 contains 14 residues. CDR3 sequence: CASSLRPPTDTQYF. CDR3 sequence (DNA): TGTGCCAGCAGCTTGCGTCCACCCACAGATACGCAGTATTTT.

The J gene is TRBJ2-7, the V gene TRBV6-2 or TRBV6-3, with D perhaps TRBD1 (6 bases). The V gene's germline CDR1 is MNHEY and CDR2 SVGEGT. The V end lost 7 bases, the J end lost 6 bases, and 16 bases lay between the germline ends. This CDR3 spans 13 amino acids. The CDR3 protein is CASIQGIDGEQYF. CDR3 DNA: TGTGCCAGCATCCAGGGGATTGATGGCGAGCAGTACTTC.

The chain carries TRBV20-1 and TRBJ1-2; TRBD1 matches at 9 bases. In germline, CDR1 is DFQATT, CDR2 SNEGSKA (reference sequence). J was trimmed by 4 bases and V by 0 bases; bases with no gene match: 6. The CDR3 spans 15 residues. CDR3 loop: CSAREGHRGPYGYTF. For the CDR3, the DNA is TGCAGTGCTAGAGAGGGCCACAGGGGGCCCTATGGCTACACCTTC.

This chain links TRBV30 with TRBJ2-5; 7 bases agree with TRBD2. Trimming at V came to 3 bases and at J to 4 bases, leaving 2 bases not matched to a gene. CDR3 length: 12 amino acids. Per germline, CDR1 GTSNPN and CDR2 SVGIG (reference sequence). The CDR3 is CAWRAGAETQYF. The CDR3, as DNA: TGTGCCTGGAGGGCGGGAGCAGAGACCCAGTACTTC.

In its sample, this clonotype was seen a few times. This chain uses TRBV6-1 with TRBJ1-1, with 8 positions matching TRBD1. The CDR3 has 16 residues. Germline V gene data show CDR1 as MNHNS and CDR2 as SASEGT. The trim removed 3 bases at V and 4 bases at J, leaving 10 bases unmatched. The CDR3 reads CASSDEAGGWGTEAFF. CDR3 in DNA: TGTGCCAGCAGTGATGAGGCAGGGGGCTGGGGCACTGAAGCTTTCTTT.

The genes are TRBV28 and TRBJ2-4; TRBD1 matches at 10 bases. CDR3 length: 14 amino acids. Losses at the gene ends were 6 bases for V and 8 bases for J; bases not matched to a gene: 7. Germline CDR1 reads MDHEN; CDR2 reads SYDVKM. The CDR3, as DNA: TGTGCCAGCAGGGGCGACAGGGGGCACGACATTCAGTACTTC. Translated, it gives CASRGDRGHDIQYF.

This clonotype was seen more than once but under ten times. J is TRBJ1-5 and V is TRBV20-1; D remains ambiguous. The germline CDR1 and CDR2 sequences are DFQATT and SNEGSKA (reference sequence). The V and J ends lost 3 bases and 6 bases respectively, with 15 bases between them. This CDR3 comprises 14 residues. In nucleotides, the CDR3 is TGCAGTGCTAGCAGCGAATACCACGGTCAGCCCCAGCATTTT. As protein: CSASSEYHGQPQHF.